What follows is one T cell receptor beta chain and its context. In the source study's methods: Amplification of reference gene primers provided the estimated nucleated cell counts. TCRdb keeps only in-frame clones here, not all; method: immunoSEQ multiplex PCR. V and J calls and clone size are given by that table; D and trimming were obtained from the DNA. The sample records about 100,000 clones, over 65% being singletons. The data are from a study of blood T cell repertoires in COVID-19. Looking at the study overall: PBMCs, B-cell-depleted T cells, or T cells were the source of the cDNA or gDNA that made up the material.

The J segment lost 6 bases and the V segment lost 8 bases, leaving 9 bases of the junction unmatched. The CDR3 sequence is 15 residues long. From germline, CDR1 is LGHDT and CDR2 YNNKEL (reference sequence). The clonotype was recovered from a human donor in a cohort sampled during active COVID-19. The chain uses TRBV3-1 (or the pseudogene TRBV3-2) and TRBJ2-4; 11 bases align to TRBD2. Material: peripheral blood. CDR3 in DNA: TGTGCCAGCTCCCTTGGTAGCGGGGGGGTAAACATTCAGTACTTC. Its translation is CASSLGSGGVNIQYF.